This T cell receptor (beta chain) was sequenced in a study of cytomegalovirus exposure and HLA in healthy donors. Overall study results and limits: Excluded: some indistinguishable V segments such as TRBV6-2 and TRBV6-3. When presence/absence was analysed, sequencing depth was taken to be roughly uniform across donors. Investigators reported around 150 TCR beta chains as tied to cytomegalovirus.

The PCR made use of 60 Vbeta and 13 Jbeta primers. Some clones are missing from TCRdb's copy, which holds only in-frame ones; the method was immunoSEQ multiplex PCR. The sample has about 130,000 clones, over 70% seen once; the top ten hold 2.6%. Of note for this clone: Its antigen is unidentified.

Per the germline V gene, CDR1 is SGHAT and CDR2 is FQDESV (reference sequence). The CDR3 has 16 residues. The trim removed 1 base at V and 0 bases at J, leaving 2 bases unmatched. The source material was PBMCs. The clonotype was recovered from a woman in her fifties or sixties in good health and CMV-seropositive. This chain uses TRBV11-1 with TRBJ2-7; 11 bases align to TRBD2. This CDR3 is CASSLVGTSGSYEQYF. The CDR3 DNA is TGTGCCAGCAGCTTAGTAGGGACTAGCGGCTCCTACGAGCAGTACTTC.